Listed below are T cell receptor beta chains from one sample, sequenced in a study of CD8+ T cells in alopecia areata. The method was immunoSEQ multiplex PCR; TCRdb's version includes in-frame clones alone and lacks a portion of them. Seen here are 150,000 to 200,000 clones, roughly 63% observed once, and the top ten hold 16%. The material sequenced was CD4+ T cells sorted from blood, taken at approximately week 56, from a patient treated with tofacitinib. These receptors were obtained from a human donor with alopecia areata. Each CDR3 is given without its conserved first and last residue. Fields, in order: clone size, V gene, CDR3 protein. Size is stated for part of the rows, as once, few or many counts, or as a class when the clone is expanded.

-,TRBV2,ASSEEIGETQY
-,TRBV18,ASSPSRTSHPETQY
-,TRBV20-1,SARREYEQY
-,TRBV11-1,ASSSTGGRDSPLH
-,TRBV30,AWSRDRGPAF
-,TRBV29-1,SVHRPTTDTQY
-,TRBV7-2,ASSLGMPGELF
-,TRBV6-5,ASTRDRALNTEAF
-,TRBV2,ASNLDRGEAF
-,TRBV29-1,SVLTGAGNSPLH
once,TRBV7-2,ASSLVPATGLYEQY
-,TRBV5-1,ASAYSAGAYYEQY
-,TRBV5-1,ATKEYLNTEAF
-,TRBV29-1,SVVGGVDTDTQY
-,TRBV6-5,ASSYGGVSGTEAF
many,TRBV29-1,SVDSYGYT
few,TRBV7-9,ASSHSSTNEKLF
-,TRBV2,ASDWSSYNEQF
-,TRBV5-1,ASSIKGDYGYT
-,TRBV6-1,ASSSFSGQPYEQY
-,TRBV19,ASSPLAGGRHGELF
few,TRBV23-1,ASRCFRDVAYEQY
-,TRBV5-6,ASSLVEGGPPQY
-,TRBV7-8,ASSLSGPYNEQF
few,TRBV5-1,ASSLAALGPYEQY
-,TRBV29-1,SVERHQDTEAF
-,TRBV7-8,ASSLVSGLGNEQF
-,TRBV5-1,ASSRSGGPEDTQY
-,TRBV7-7,ASSRGLAETQY
-,TRBV21-1,ASSKGVRVGYGYT
few,TRBV29-1,SVAQVLNTEAF
-,TRBV6-1,ASSVKGGGTEAF
few,TRBV29-1,SGALPLRGYT
-,TRBV7-2,ASSLALGEQF
-,TRBV7-9,ASSRLVSPGELF
-,TRBV5-1,ASSPQDSLNYGYT
few,TRBV29-1,SVDGGSYNEQF
few,TRBV30,AWTPGGQSEAF
-,TRBV6-6,ASSSPGDTQY
few,TRBV28,ASRSGQGTEAF
-,TRBV7-9,ASSPKGQGASYEQY
-,TRBV14,ASSHRTGYNSPLH
-,TRBV29-1,SVEPHRGPYGYT
-,TRBV5-1,ASSLGQGNYGYT
-,TRBV6-1,ASRPGASNQPQH
-,TRBV5-6,AGKQLLSVGTGELF
-,TRBV6-5,ASRAIQNSPLH
-,TRBV7-2,ASSLIGAATGFNYGYT
-,TRBV7-9,ASSHLTEGPGNTIY
-,TRBV6-6,ASRTQGAQGQPQH
-,TRBV4-1,ASSQDGTTRDNEQF
-,TRBV30,AWRKRDRLEETQY
-,TRBV7-3,ASSPTAGGRETQY
few,TRBV5-1,ASRSGRGNEQY
-,TRBV5-6,ASSLRSGVSYEQY
-,TRBV7-9,ASSARTGPDGAF
-,TRBV7-9,ASSFPQDSEKLF